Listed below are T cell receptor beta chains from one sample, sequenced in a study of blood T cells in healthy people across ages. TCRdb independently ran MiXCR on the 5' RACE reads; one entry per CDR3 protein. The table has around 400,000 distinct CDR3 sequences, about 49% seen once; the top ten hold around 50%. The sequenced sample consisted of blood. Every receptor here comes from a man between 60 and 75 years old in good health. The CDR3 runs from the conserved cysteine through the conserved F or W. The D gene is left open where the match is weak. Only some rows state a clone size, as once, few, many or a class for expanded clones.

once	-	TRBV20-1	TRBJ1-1	CSARDKGPRAPEAFF	TGCAGTGCTAGAGATAAGGGGCCTAGGGCTCCTGAAGCTTTCTTT
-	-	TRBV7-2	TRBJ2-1	CASSQGGGGSHNEQFF	TGTGCCAGCAGCCAAGGGGGTGGGGGCAGTCACAATGAGCAGTTCTTC
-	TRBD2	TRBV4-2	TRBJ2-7	CASSQEDGSGGFIYEQYF	TGTGCCAGCAGCCAAGAGGATGGAAGCGGGGGGTTCATCTACGAGCAGTACTTC
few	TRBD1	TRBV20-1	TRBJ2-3	CSAREDRVTDTQYF	TGCAGTGCTAGAGAGGACAGGGTAACAGATACGCAGTATTTT
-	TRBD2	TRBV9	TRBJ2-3	CAPPATSGNPDTQYF	TGTGCCCCCCCAGCGACTAGCGGGAATCCAGATACGCAGTATTTT
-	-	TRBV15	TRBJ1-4	CAAGGGSSEKLFF	TGTGCCGCCGGGGGGGGGTCTAGTGAAAAACTGTTTTTT
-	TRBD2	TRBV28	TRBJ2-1	CASSPSWLAGDGEQFF	TGTGCCAGCAGTCCCTCATGGTTAGCGGGGGATGGTGAGCAGTTCTTC
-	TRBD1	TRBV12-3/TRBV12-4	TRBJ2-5	CASSFRGLRGETQYF	TGTGCCAGCAGTTTCAGGGGGCTTAGGGGAGAGACCCAGTACTTC
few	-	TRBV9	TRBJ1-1	CASSVGIRENTEAFF	TGTGCCAGCAGCGTAGGCATCAGGGAGAACACTGAAGCTTTCTTT
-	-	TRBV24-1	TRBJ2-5	CATSDSMVGETQYF	TGTGCCACCAGTGACTCCATGGTTGGGGAGACCCAGTACTTC
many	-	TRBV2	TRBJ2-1	CASSPIYNEQFF	TGTGCCAGCAGCCCCATCTACAATGAGCAGTTCTTC
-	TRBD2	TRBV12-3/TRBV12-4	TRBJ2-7	CATGTSGTADEQYF	TGTGCAACCGGGACTAGCGGGACAGCCGACGAGCAGTACTTC
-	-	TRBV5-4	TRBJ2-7	CASSYPGAAYEQYF	TGTGCCAGCAGCTACCCAGGGGCAGCCTACGAGCAGTACTTC
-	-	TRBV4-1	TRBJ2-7	CASSQDEPGPYEQYF	TGCGCCAGCAGCCAAGACGAACCAGGACCTTACGAGCAGTACTTC
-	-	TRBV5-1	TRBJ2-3	CASSQGRITDTQYF	TGCGCCAGCAGCCAAGGACGGATTACAGATACGCAGTATTTT
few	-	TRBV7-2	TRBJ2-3	CASSGRDRDTQYF	TGTGCCAGCAGCGGTCGGGATAGAGATACGCAGTATTTT
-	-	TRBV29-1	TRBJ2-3	CSVESAYTQYF	TGCAGCGTTGAGTCAGCCTATACGCAGTATTTT
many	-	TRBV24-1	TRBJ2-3	CATSVGDTQYF	TGTGCCACCAGTGTCGGCGATACGCAGTATTTT
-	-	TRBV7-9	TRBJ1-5	CASSSGDEASQPQHF	TGTGCCAGCAGCTCGGGGGACGAGGCAAGTCAGCCCCAGCATTTT
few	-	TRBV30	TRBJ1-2	CAWSGATDYGYTF	TGTGCCTGGAGTGGGGCTACAGACTATGGCTACACCTTC
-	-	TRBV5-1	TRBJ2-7	CASSLEGGSLYEQYF	TGCGCCAGCAGCTTGGAGGGGGGAAGTTTATACGAGCAGTACTTC
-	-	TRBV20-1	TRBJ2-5	CSASPGRRETQYF	TGCAGTGCTAGCCCAGGACGGAGAGAGACCCAGTACTTC
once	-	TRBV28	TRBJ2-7	CASIAGTDFSYEQYF	TGTGCCAGCATTGCGGGGACAGACTTTTCCTACGAGCAGTACTTC
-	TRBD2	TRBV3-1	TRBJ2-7	CASSQETLAVHYEQYF	TGTGCCAGCAGCCAAGAAACACTAGCGGTCCACTACGAGCAGTACTTC
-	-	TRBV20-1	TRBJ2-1	CSARDRITYNEQFF	TGCAGTGCTAGGGACAGAATAACTTACAATGAGCAGTTCTTC
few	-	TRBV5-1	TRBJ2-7	CASSETAAYEQYF	TGCGCCAGCAGCGAGACGGCAGCCTACGAGCAGTACTTC
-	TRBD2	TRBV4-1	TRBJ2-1	CASSQSQREVMGNEQFF	TGCGCCAGCAGCCAGTCCCAGCGGGAGGTCATGGGCAATGAGCAGTTCTTC